Detailed here is one T cell receptor beta chain. Its antigen remains unidentified. The germline V and J ends were trimmed by 7 bases and 0 bases, with 12 bases remaining between them. This CDR3 region has 14 residues. This specimen comes from a study of T cell repertoires in aging, cancer and after chemotherapy. Overall study: Six age groups, ranging from 30 or younger to 70 or older, included the donors. Whole-study results and caveats: Loss of evenness, beyond lost richness, contributed to age-related TCR diversity decline in cancer patients.

TCR beta rearrangements were amplified from peripheral blood genomic DNA. A mixed TRB-A/B primer pool amplified rearranged TRB by multiplex touch-down PCR. TCRdb independently ran MiXCR on the multiplex PCR reads; one entry per CDR3 protein. The table shows roughly 7,800 distinct CDR3 sequences, with approximately 50% occurring only once. The gene calls are TRBV12-3 or TRBV12-4 and TRBJ2-5; weak D call: TRBD2 (5 bases). This sequence originates from a human donor with a solid tumor. Source material: blood. The CDR3 protein is CASNLGENQETQYF. The CDR3 DNA reads TGTGCCAGCAATCTCGGGGAAAACCAAGAGACCCAGTACTTC.